The 20 T cell receptor beta chains presented below share a single source sample, sequenced in a study of blood T cell repertoires in COVID-19. Using immunoSEQ multiplex PCR, the repertoire was profiled, and TCRdb retains in-frame clones only, with some absent. There are under 250,000 clones in the sample; about nine tenths occur only once, and about 1.7% lies in the top ten. Sequencing input: peripheral blood. Every receptor here comes from an older woman who had recovered from COVID-19.

V usage is TRBV4-3 and J usage is TRBJ1-2; D unresolved. Germline V gene data show CDR1 as LGHNA and CDR2 as YSLEER. The CDR3 is made up of 14 amino acids. Trimming shortened V by 0 bases and J by 1 base, and 6 bases separated the two germline ends. The CDR3 protein is CASSQDLGNYGYTF. Written as DNA, the CDR3 is TGCGCCAGCAGCCAAGATCTCGGTAACTATGGCTACACCTTC.

This clone appeared a few times. The V gene is TRBV4-1, the J gene TRBJ2-1; a weak D match, TRBD1 (5 bases). There are 16 residues in the CDR3. The V gene lost 1 base and the J gene lost 3 bases, with 13 bases spanning the gap. Germline V CDR1 and CDR2: MGHRA, YSYEKL. The CDR3 DNA reads TGCGCCAGCAGCCAAGGCAGGGTAGCCCTCTACAATGAGCAGTTCTTC. Its translation is CASSQGRVALYNEQFF.

The chain links TRBV6-5 to TRBJ2-7; 7 bases map to TRBD1. CDR1 is MNHEY, CDR2 SVGAGI, per germline. V lost 6 bases to trimming and J lost 2 bases; unmatched junction nucleotides: 4. The CDR3 is 13 residues long. The CDR3 loop reads CASSRDSTYEQYF. Here the CDR3 DNA reads TGTGCCAGCAGCCGGGACAGTACCTACGAGCAGTACTTC.

The chain has TRBV15 and TRBJ1-5; perhaps TRBD1 as D (5 bases). This CDR3 is 16 amino acids long. V lost 4 bases and J lost 4, with 17 bases in between. Germline CDR1 LNHNV, CDR2 YYDKDF (reference sequence). CDR3 in DNA: TGTGCCACCAGCACTTCGGACACGGTCGGGAATCAGCCCCAGCATTTT. Translation gives CATSTSDTVGNQPQHF.

In its sample, this clone was seen a few times. The V gene is TRBV6-4, the J gene TRBJ2-1, with D tentatively TRBD1 (5 bases). Germline V gene sequence: CDR1 MRHNA, CDR2 SNTAGT. The CDR3 loop spans 14 amino acids. The germline V and J ends were trimmed by 4 bases and 13 bases, with 20 bases remaining between them. CDR3 region: CASSASVRGLNQFF. CDR3 sequence (DNA): TGTGCCAGCAGTGCCTCCGTTAGGGGCCTGAACCAGTTCTTC.

The V gene is TRBV7-9, the J gene TRBJ2-2, with TRBD2 matching 12 bases. This CDR3 spans 16 amino acids. V lost 5 bases and J lost 4; bases outside the gene matches: 5. Germline V gene sequence: CDR1 SEHNR, CDR2 FQNEAQ (reference sequence). CDR3 amino acids: CASSPGLAGTTGELFF. The DNA for the CDR3 is TGTGCCAGCAGCCCCGGACTAGCGGGGACCACCGGGGAGCTGTTTTTT.

The J gene is TRBJ2-5, the V gene TRBV6-5; D is possibly TRBD2 (6 bases). CDR1 MNHEY and CDR2 SVGAGI come from the germline V gene. The CDR3 has 13 amino acids. The germline V and J ends were trimmed by 6 bases and 3 bases, with 11 bases remaining between them. CDR3 residues: CASSYWGEETQYF. In DNA form, the CDR3 reads TGTGCCAGCAGCTATTGGGGGGAAGAGACCCAGTACTTC.

The chain has TRBV5-1 and TRBJ2-1, with D unresolved. Deletions cut 0 bases from V and 8 bases from J, with 9 bases between. Germline CDR1 SGHRS, CDR2 YFSETQ. The CDR3 length is 13 residues. The CDR3 is CASSLALLDEQFF. CDR3 nucleotides: TGCGCCAGCAGCTTGGCCTTACTGGATGAGCAGTTCTTC. The full variable domain, its missing parts supplied by reference TRBV5-1 and TRBJ2-1, is KAGVTQTPRYLIKTRGQQVTLSCSPISGHRSVSWYQQTPGQGLQFLFEYFSETQRNKGNFPGRFSGRQFSNSRSEMNVSTLELGDSALYLCASSLALLDEQFFGPGTRLTVL.

On this clone itself: This specimen includes other DNA sequences encoding the same CDR3. The rearrangement uses TRBV19 and TRBJ2-1; D is undetermined. The CDR3 has 13 residues. V was shortened by 1 base and J by 5 bases, with 6 bases between the two germline ends. Per the germline V gene, CDR1 is LNHDA and CDR2 is SQIVND (reference sequence). CDR3: CASSIGSNNEQFF. In DNA form, the CDR3 reads TGTGCCAGTAGTATAGGGTCTAACAATGAGCAGTTCTTC.

The chain joins TRBV5-6 to TRBJ1-5; TRBD1 agrees at 7 bases. The V and J ends lost 2 bases and 5 bases, in that order; junction bases with no gene match: 4. This CDR3 contains 14 residues. The germline CDR1 and CDR2 sequences are SGHDT and YYEEEE. The CDR3, as DNA: TGTGCCAGCAGCTTCTACAGGGGATATCAGCCCCAGCATTTT. Translation gives CASSFYRGYQPQHF. The whole variable domain, remainder taken from reference TRBV5-6 and TRBJ1-5, is DAGVTQSPTHLIKTRGQQVTLRCSPKSGHDTVSWYQQALGQGPQFIFQYYEEEERQRGNFPDRFSGHQFPNYSSELNVNALLLGDSALYLCASSFYRGYQPQHFGDGTRLSIL.

This clone was picked up a small number of times. The chain employs TRBV7-2 and TRBJ1-3; D unresolved. Germline-derived CDR1 and CDR2 are SGHTA and FQGNSA. The CDR3 consists of 14 residues. Trimming removed 2 bases from V and 0 bases from J, with 5 bases in between. The CDR3 DNA is TGTGCCAGCAGCTTAAGAGGCTCTGGAAACACCATATATTTT. It translates to CASSLRGSGNTIYF. Full variable domain (outside the CDR3, taken from reference TRBV7-2 and TRBJ1-3): GAGVSQSPSNKVTEKGKDVELRCDPISGHTALYWYRQSLGQGLEFLIYFQGNSAPDKSGLPSDRFSAERTGGSVSTLTIQRTQQEDSAVYLCASSLRGSGNTIYFGEGSWLTVV.

This clone appeared a single time. The chain combines TRBV9 with TRBJ2-1; the D gene is possibly TRBD2 (5 bases). The CDR3 is 15 amino acids. With 2 bases removed from V and 2 bases from J, the gap between germline ends came to 11 bases. Germline CDR1 and CDR2: SGDLS and YYNGEE. The CDR3 DNA reads TGTGCCAGCAGCGTTGGTGGGAGTACCTACAATGAGCAGTTCTTC. This translates into CASSVGGSTYNEQFF.

In the case of this clone: Germline is not matched at one junction end, which may reflect a read error. The J gene is TRBJ2-5, the V gene TRBV7-7, with a tentative D call TRBD1 (5 bases). CDR1 and CDR2 from the germline V gene are SSHAT and FNYEAQ (reference sequence). This CDR3 is 13 amino acids long. The chain's CDR3 is CASSRQYQETQYF. The CDR3 DNA is TGTGCTAGCAGTCGACAGTATCAAGAGACCCAGTACTTC. Together with reference TRBV7-7 and TRBJ2-5, the CDR3 gives the full variable domain: GAGVSQSPRYKVTKRGQDVTLRCDPISSHATLYWYQQALGQGPEFLTYFNYEAQPDKSGLPSDRFSAERPEGSISTLTIQRTEQRDSAMYRCASSRQYQETQYFGPGTRLLVL.

Comment on this clone: This same CDR3 is encoded by further DNA sequences in the sample. V and J are TRBV3-1 (or the pseudogene TRBV3-2) and TRBJ2-3; D might be TRBD2 (5 bases). Looked up from germline, CDR1 is LGHDT and CDR2 is YNNKEL (reference sequence). This CDR3 spans 13 amino acids. The ends were cut back, 0 bases at V and 6 bases at J, with 7 bases in the middle. The CDR3 coding sequence is TGTGCCAGCAGCCAAGATAGAGGGGATACGCAGTATTTT. It codes for CASSQDRGDTQYF.

V is TRBV4-2 and J is TRBJ1-6; TRBD1 might be the D (6 bases). Germline loops: CDR1 LGHNA, CDR2 YNFKEQ. V was shortened by 5 bases and J by 2 bases, with 10 bases between the two germline ends. The CDR3 is 15 amino acids. The CDR3 here is CASSGGGPYNSPLHF. CDR3 DNA sequence: TGTGCCAGCAGCGGGGGGGGCCCCTATAATTCACCCCTCCACTTT.

The rearrangement links TRBV7-2 to TRBJ2-7, with a possible D match to TRBD2 (6 bases). This CDR3 contains 15 residues. Germline V lookup: CDR1 SGHTA, CDR2 FQGNSA. The germline V and J ends were trimmed by 2 bases and 2 bases, with 13 bases remaining between them. The CDR3 here is CASSLSFSGAYEQYF. The CDR3 DNA sequence: TGTGCCAGCAGCTTATCTTTTAGCGGTGCCTACGAGCAGTACTTC.

This sequence joins TRBV19 and TRBJ2-3, with D maybe TRBD1 (5 bases). Germline values: CDR1 LNHDA, CDR2 SQIVND (reference sequence). The germline V and J ends were trimmed by 5 bases and 7 bases, with 13 bases remaining between them. This CDR3 spans 13 amino acids. The DNA for the CDR3 is TGTGCCAGTAGTCTCCCGACAGCTAATACGCAGTATTTT. It encodes CASSLPTANTQYF.

The chain couples TRBV20-1 to TRBJ2-1; 7 nucleotides line up with TRBD1. J was trimmed by 7 bases and V by 3 bases; bases with no gene match: 6. The CDR3 has 13 residues. The germline V gene has CDR1 DFQATT and CDR2 SNEGSKA (reference sequence). CDR3 protein: CSASPGTVNEQFF. The CDR3, as DNA: TGCAGTGCTAGTCCCGGGACAGTAAATGAGCAGTTCTTC.

V is TRBV19 and J is TRBJ1-6; D is unresolved. This CDR3 is 17 amino acids long. Germline-derived CDR1 and CDR2 are LNHDA and SQIVND (reference sequence). Trimming stripped 3 bases from V and 10 bases from J, with 22 bases between. The CDR3 coding sequence is TGTGCCAGTAGTATCCCTCCCATTGGGTTAGGAGACTCACCCCTCCACTTT. The encoded protein is CASSIPPIGLGDSPLHF.

The chain combines TRBV7-9 with TRBJ1-5, with 9 bases matching TRBD1. The germline V gene encodes CDR1 SEHNR and CDR2 FQNEAQ (reference sequence). J was trimmed by 8 bases and V by 10 bases; bases with no gene match: 6. This CDR3 contains 12 residues. CDR3: CANRDREEPQHF. Here the CDR3 DNA reads TGTGCCAATCGGGACAGGGAAGAGCCCCAGCATTTT.